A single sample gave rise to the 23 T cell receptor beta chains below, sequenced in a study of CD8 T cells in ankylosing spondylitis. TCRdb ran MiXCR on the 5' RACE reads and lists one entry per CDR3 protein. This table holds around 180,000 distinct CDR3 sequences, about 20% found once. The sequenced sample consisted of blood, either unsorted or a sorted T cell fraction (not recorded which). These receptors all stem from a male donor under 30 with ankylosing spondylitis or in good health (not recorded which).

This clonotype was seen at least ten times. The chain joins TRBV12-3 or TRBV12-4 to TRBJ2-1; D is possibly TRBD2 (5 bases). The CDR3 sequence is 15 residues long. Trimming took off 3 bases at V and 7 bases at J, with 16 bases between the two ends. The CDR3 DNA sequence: TGTGCCAGCAGTTTTGTTCTAGCCCGGGGTAATGAGCAGTTCTTC. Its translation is CASSFVLARGNEQFF.

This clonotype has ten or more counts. CDR3 sequence (DNA): TGTGCCAGCAGTTATCGGGACAGGGGGAATCAGCCCCAGCATTTT. Translating gives CASSYRDRGNQPQHF. The chain has TRBV28 and TRBJ1-5; 11 bases are shared with TRBD1. V dropped 4 bases and J dropped 4; count of bases not matched to a gene: 3. The germline gives CDR1 MDHEN, CDR2 SYDVKM. This CDR3 is built from 15 residues.

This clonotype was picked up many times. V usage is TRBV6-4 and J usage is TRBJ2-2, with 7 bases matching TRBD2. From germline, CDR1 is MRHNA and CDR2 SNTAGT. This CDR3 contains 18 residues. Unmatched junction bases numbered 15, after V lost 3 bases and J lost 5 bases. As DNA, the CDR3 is TGTGCCAGCAGTGATGAACTAGCGCTAGGCTTGTGTACCGGGGAGCTGTTTTTT. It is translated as CASSDELALGLCTGELFF.

For the CDR3, the DNA is TGTGCCAGCAGCTTAGTGGGGGGGCACGAGCAGTACGTC. This codes for CASSLVGGHEQYV. V gene TRBV13 combines with J gene TRBJ2-7; perhaps TRBD2 as D (7 bases). Germline assignment: CDR1 PRHDT and CDR2 FYEKMQ (reference sequence). With 1 base removed from V and 5 bases from J, the gap between germline ends came to 9 bases. This CDR3 is built from 13 residues.

CDR3 in DNA: TGCGCCAGCAGCCAAGATGGAGGACGAGAGACCCAGTACTTC. Its translation is CASSQDGGRETQYF. V gene TRBV4-1 combines with J gene TRBJ2-5; tentative D call: TRBD2 (5 bases). V lost 0 bases, J lost 4 bases, and 9 bases lay in between. This CDR3 comprises 14 residues. Germline assignment: CDR1 MGHRA and CDR2 YSYEKL.

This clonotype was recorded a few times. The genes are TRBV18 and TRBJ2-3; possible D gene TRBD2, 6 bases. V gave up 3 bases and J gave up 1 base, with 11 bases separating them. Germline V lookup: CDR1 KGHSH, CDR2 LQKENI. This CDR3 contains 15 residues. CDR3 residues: CASSPSGGGTDTQYF. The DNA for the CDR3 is TGTGCCAGCTCACCCAGCGGAGGGGGCACAGATACGCAGTATTTT.

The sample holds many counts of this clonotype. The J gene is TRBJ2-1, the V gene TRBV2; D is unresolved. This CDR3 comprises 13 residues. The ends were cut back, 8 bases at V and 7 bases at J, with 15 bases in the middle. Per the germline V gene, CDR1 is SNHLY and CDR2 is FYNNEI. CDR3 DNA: TGTGCCAGCGGGTTTCTAGATCAGAATGAGCAGTTCTTC. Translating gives CASGFLDQNEQFF. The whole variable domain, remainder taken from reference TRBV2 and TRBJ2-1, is EPEVTQTPSHQVTQMGQEVILRCVPISNHLYFYWYRQILGQKVEFLVSFYNNEISEKSEIFDDQFSVERPDGSNFTLKIRSTKLEDSAMYFCASGFLDQNEQFFGPGTRLTVL.

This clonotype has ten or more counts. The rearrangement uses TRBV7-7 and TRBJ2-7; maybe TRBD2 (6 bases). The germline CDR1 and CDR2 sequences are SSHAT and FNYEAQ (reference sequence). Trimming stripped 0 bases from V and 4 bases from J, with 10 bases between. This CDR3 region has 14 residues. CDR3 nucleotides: TGTGCCAGCAGCTTAGCCGCAGGGAGGTACGAGCAGTACTTC. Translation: CASSLAAGRYEQYF.

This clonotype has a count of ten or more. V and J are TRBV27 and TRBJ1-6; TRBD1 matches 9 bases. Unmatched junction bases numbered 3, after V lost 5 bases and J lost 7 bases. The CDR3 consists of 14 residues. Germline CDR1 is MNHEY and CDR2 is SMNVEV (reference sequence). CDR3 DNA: TGTGCCAGCAGTCCTGGACAGGGGAATTCACCCCTCCACTTT. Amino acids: CASSPGQGNSPLHF.

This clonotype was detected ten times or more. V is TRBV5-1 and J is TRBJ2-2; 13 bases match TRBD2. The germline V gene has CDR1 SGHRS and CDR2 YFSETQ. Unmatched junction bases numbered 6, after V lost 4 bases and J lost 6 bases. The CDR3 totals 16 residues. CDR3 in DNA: TGCGCCAGCAGCGCCGGACTAGCGGGAGTCCCCGGGGAGCTGTTTTTT. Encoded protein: CASSAGLAGVPGELFF. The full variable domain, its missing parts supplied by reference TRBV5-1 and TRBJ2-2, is KAGVTQTPRYLIKTRGQQVTLSCSPISGHRSVSWYQQTPGQGLQFLFEYFSETQRNKGNFPGRFSGRQFSNSRSEMNVSTLELGDSALYLCASSAGLAGVPGELFFGEGSRLTVL.

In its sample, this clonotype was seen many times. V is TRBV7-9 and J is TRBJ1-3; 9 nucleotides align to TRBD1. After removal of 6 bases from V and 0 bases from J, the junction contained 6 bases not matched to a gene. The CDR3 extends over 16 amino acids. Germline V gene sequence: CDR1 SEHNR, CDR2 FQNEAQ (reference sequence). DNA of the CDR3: TGTGCCAGCAGAAAAGGGACAGGGAGCTCTGGAAACACCATATATTTT. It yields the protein CASRKGTGSSGNTIYF.

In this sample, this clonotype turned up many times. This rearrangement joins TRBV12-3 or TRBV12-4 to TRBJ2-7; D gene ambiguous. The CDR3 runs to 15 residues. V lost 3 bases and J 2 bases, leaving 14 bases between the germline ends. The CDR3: CASSLASGLAYEQYF. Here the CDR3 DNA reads TGTGCCAGCAGTTTGGCTTCTGGGCTAGCCTACGAGCAGTACTTC.

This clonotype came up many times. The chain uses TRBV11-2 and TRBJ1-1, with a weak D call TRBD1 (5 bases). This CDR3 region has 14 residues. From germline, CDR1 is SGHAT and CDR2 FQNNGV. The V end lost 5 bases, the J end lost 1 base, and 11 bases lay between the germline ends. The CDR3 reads CASSPNGANTEAFF. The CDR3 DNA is TGTGCCAGCAGCCCCAACGGGGCGAACACTGAAGCTTTCTTT. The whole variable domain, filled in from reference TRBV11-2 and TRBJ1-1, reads EAGVAQSPRYKIIEKRQSVAFWCNPISGHATLYWYQQILGQGPKLLIQFQNNGVVDDSQLPKDRFSAERLKGVDSTLKIQPAKLEDSAVYLCASSPNGANTEAFFGQGTRLTVV.

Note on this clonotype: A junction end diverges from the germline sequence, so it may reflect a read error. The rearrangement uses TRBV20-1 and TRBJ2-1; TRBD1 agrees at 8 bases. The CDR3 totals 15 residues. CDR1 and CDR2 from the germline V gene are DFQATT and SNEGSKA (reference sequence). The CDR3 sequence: CSARAPGQVFDEQFF. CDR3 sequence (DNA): TGCAGCGCTAGGGCCCCGGGACAGGTTTTCGATGAGCAGTTCTTC.

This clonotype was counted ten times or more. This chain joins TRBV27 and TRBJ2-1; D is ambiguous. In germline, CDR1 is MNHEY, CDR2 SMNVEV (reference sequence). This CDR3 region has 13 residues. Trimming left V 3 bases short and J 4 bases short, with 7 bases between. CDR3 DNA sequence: TGTGCCAGCAGTTTCGGTCGGTACAATGAGCAGTTCTTC. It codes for CASSFGRYNEQFF.

DNA of the CDR3: TGTGCCAGCAGCTTCTCGACTCCCCCAGTTACACAGTATTTT. Translated: CASSFSTPPVTQYF. This chain connects TRBV7-8 to TRBJ2-3; D uncertain. The ends were cut back, 3 bases at V and 12 bases at J, with 19 bases in the middle. In germline, CDR1 is SGHVS, CDR2 FQNEAQ. This CDR3 spans 14 amino acids.

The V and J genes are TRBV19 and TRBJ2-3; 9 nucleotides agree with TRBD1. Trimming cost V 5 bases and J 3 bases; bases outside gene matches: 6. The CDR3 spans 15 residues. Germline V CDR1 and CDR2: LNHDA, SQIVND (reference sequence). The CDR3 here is CASSGGTGLTDTQYF. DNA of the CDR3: TGTGCCAGTAGTGGAGGGACAGGGTTAACAGATACGCAGTATTTT.

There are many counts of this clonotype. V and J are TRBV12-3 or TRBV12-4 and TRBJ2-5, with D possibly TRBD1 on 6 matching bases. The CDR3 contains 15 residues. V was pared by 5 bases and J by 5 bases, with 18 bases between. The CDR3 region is CASSPDRIGGETQYF. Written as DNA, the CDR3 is TGTGCCAGCAGTCCCGACAGGATCGGCGGGGAGACCCAGTACTTC.

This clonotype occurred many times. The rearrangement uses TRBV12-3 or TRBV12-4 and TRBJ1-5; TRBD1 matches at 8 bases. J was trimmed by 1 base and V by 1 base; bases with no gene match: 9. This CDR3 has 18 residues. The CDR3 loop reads CASSLGQGRGASNQPQHF. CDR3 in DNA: TGTGCCAGCAGTTTAGGACAGGGGCGAGGAGCGAGCAATCAGCCCCAGCATTTT.

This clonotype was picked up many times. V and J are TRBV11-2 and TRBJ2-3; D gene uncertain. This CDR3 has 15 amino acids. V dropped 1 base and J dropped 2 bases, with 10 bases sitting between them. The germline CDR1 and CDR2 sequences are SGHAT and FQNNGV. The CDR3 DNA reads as TGTGCCAGCAGCTTAGGTCCAGCCGACACAGATACGCAGTATTTT. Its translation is CASSLGPADTDTQYF.

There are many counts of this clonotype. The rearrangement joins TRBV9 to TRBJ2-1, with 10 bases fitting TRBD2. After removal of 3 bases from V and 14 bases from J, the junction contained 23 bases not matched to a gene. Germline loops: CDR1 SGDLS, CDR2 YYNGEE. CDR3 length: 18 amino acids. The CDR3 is CASSGGGAALSGRAGKFF. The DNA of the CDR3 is TGTGCCAGCAGCGGGGGGGGGGCAGCCTTAAGCGGGAGGGCCGGTAAGTTCTTC.

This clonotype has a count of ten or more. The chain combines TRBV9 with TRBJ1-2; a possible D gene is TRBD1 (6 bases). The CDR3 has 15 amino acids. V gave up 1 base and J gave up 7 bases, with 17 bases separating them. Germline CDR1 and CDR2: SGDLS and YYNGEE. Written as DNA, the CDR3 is TGTGCCAGCAGCGTAAGGGACACGCCCGTATTTGGCTACACCTTC. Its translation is CASSVRDTPVFGYTF.

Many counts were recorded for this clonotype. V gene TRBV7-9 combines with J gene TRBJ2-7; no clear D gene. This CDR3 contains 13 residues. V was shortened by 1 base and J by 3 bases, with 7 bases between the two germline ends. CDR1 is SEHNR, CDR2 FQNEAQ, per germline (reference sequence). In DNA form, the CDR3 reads TGTGCCAGCAGCTTAGACACCGACTACGAGCAGTACTTC. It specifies CASSLDTDYEQYF.